What follows are 6 T cell receptor beta chains derived from one specimen sequenced in a study of coeliac disease. Study-wide findings and caveats: Active celiac intraepithelial and lamina propria samples had lower TRB and TRG clonality than control samples.

Their cognate antigens are unknown. Libraries were prepared by immunoSEQ multiplex PCR; TCRdb keeps only in-frame clonotypes and omits some of them. This sample carries 4,200 or so clones, about 56% of them seen once, and the ten largest clones take less than 10%. Sequencing input: intraepithelial lymphocytes from the gut. These receptors all come from a man aged 65-85 years with active celiac disease.

The chain combines TRBV7-3 with TRBJ2-1, with a tentative D call TRBD1 (5 bases). The CDR3 contains 15 residues. Trimming shortened V by 6 bases and J by 7 bases, and 19 bases separated the two germline ends. CDR1 is SGHTA and CDR2 is FQGTGA in the germline V gene. The DNA for the CDR3 is TGTGCCAGCAGTTTTGACGGATCCCAGGGAAATGAGCAGTTCTTC. This sequence encodes CASSFDGSQGNEQFF.

The chain recombines TRBV7-9 with TRBJ1-1; a weak D match, TRBD1 (6 bases). This CDR3 region has 16 residues. Per germline, CDR1 SEHNR and CDR2 FQNEAQ (reference sequence). V was shortened by 5 bases and J by 5 bases, with 21 bases between the two germline ends. CDR3 region: CASSGRDTISGTEAFF. CDR3 in DNA: TGTGCCAGCAGCGGCCGGGACACAATTTCGGGAACTGAAGCTTTCTTT.

The genes are TRBV30 and TRBJ1-4, with 10 bases aligning to TRBD1. The CDR3 loop spans 15 amino acids. Looked up from germline, CDR1 is GTSNPN and CDR2 is SVGIG (reference sequence). J lost 6 bases, V lost 3 bases, and 7 bases had no gene match. CDR3 in amino acids: CAWRSFGTGDEKLFF. Written as DNA, the CDR3 is TGTGCCTGGAGGAGTTTCGGGACAGGGGATGAAAAACTGTTTTTT.

The chain links TRBV5-5 to TRBJ1-2, with 8 bases matching TRBD1. CDR1 SGHKS and CDR2 YYEKEE come from the germline V gene (reference sequence). Trimming removed 2 bases from V and 6 bases from J; junction bases left unmatched: 6. This CDR3 has 14 residues. The CDR3 DNA follows: TGTGCCAGCAGCTTCCAGGGGGCGCGAGATGGCTACACCTTC. Its protein product is CASSFQGARDGYTF.

This clone is labeled medium-sized (0.01 to 0.1%). This sequence joins TRBV10-2 and TRBJ2-1, with 11 bases aligning to TRBD2. CDR3 size: 15 residues. From germline, CDR1 is WSHSY and CDR2 SAAADI. Trimming at V came to 1 base and at J to 8 bases, leaving 4 bases not matched to a gene. The CDR3 nucleotides read TGCGCCAGCAGTGAGTTGCTAGCGGGAGGAGATGAGCAGTTCTTC. Residues: CASSELLAGGDEQFF.

This clone came up a few times. The chain combines TRBV27 with TRBJ2-7, with D hard to call. Germline loops: CDR1 MNHEY, CDR2 SMNVEV (reference sequence). The CDR3 totals 14 residues. Trimming shortened V by 2 bases and J by 4 bases, and 12 bases separated the two germline ends. CDR3 nucleotides: TGTGCCAGCAGTTTAGGTAGCTATAGGTACGAGCAGTACTTC. It specifies CASSLGSYRYEQYF.